This T cell receptor (beta chain) originates from a study of early stage breast cancer tumors. The method was immunoSEQ multiplex PCR; TCRdb's version includes in-frame clones alone and lacks a portion of them. The sample records 55,000 to 70,000 clones, 65% to 85% being singletons. The trim removed 6 bases at V and 3 bases at J, leaving 6 bases unmatched. Germline V gives CDR1 MNHNS, CDR2 SASEGT. The CDR3 runs 14 residues. V gene TRBV6-1 combines with J gene TRBJ1-2; 8 bases align to TRBD1. The origin of this receptor is a person in their 40s with breast cancer. The sequenced sample consisted of blood. The chain's CDR3 is CASSPTGDDYGYTF. In DNA form, the CDR3 reads TGTGCCAGCAGCCCGACAGGGGACGACTATGGCTACACCTTC.